These T cell receptor beta chains were read from a single sample in a study of graft-versus-host responses after intestinal transplantation. TCRdb's copy holds only in-frame clones and misses some; the assay was immunoSEQ multiplex PCR. Among roughly 99,000 clones, approximately 90% were seen once, and the ten largest hold roughly 0.069%. For these TCRs, the target antigens are not known. The starting material was unstimulated CD8+ T cells sorted from spleen or lymph node cells, obtained before transplant. The receptors were gathered from a human donor who was the organ donor for an intestinal transplant. CDR3s leave out the opening cysteine and the closing phenylalanine or tryptophan. D genes are given only for firm matches.

j_call: TRBJ2-3; d_call: NA; v_call: TRBV7-6; cdr3_aa: ASSLVATGTDTQY
j_call: TRBJ2-1; d_call: TRBD2; v_call: TRBV28; cdr3_aa: ASRGPGTSLYNEQF
j_call: TRBJ1-1; d_call: NA; v_call: TRBV13; cdr3_aa: ASSQEQGEAF
j_call: TRBJ2-5; d_call: NA; v_call: TRBV5-6; cdr3_aa: ASSPLGTSQETQY
j_call: TRBJ1-2; d_call: NA; v_call: TRBV29-1; cdr3_aa: SLWGGGHVGYT
j_call: TRBJ1-4; d_call: TRBD1; v_call: TRBV29-1; cdr3_aa: SALIRGSPNEKLF
j_call: TRBJ2-1; d_call: NA; v_call: TRBV7-9; cdr3_aa: ASSADSSYNEQF
j_call: TRBJ2-3; d_call: TRBD2; v_call: TRBV9; cdr3_aa: ASSVGGRADTQY
j_call: TRBJ2-1; d_call: NA; v_call: TRBV10-1; cdr3_aa: ASSEFSGERYNEQF
j_call: TRBJ1-1; d_call: NA; v_call: TRBV11-2; cdr3_aa: ASSLSGGAGAF
j_call: TRBJ2-7; d_call: NA; v_call: TRBV27; cdr3_aa: ASSLGGPALLLYEQY
j_call: TRBJ2-1; d_call: NA; v_call: TRBV19; cdr3_aa: ASSAGNEQF
j_call: TRBJ1-2; d_call: NA; v_call: TRBV28; cdr3_aa: ASSFPSGTPSIFNYGYT
j_call: TRBJ2-3; d_call: NA; v_call: TRBV5-6; cdr3_aa: ASSLAGTDTQY
j_call: TRBJ2-7; d_call: NA; v_call: TRBV6-5; cdr3_aa: ASSATNTGFEQY
j_call: TRBJ1-4; d_call: NA; v_call: TRBV6-1; cdr3_aa: ASSGGSPTNEKLF
j_call: TRBJ1-5; d_call: TRBD1; v_call: TRBV19; cdr3_aa: ASSILTGEWGNQPQH
j_call: TRBJ2-2; d_call: NA; v_call: TRBV5-1; cdr3_aa: ASSLTLGGGQKKNTGELF
j_call: TRBJ1-3; d_call: TRBD1; v_call: TRBV5-1; cdr3_aa: ASSSGTASGNTIY
j_call: TRBJ1-6; d_call: NA; v_call: TRBV9; cdr3_aa: ASSTSGGPLH
j_call: TRBJ2-7; d_call: TRBD1; v_call: TRBV7-9; cdr3_aa: ASSPTGGLQY
j_call: TRBJ2-7; d_call: TRBD1; v_call: TRBV29-1; cdr3_aa: SVEGQGAVDEQY